This entry features one TCR beta chain sequence. Its specificity is unknown. The sample belongs to a study of TIL therapy for anti-PD-1-resistant metastatic lung cancer. Study results and limitations: Compared with baseline intratumoral T cells, expanded TIL cultures were more clonal and less diverse (around 5.7% vs 31%). Treatment-naive, never-smoker and oncogene-addicted patients were overrepresented in this highly selected cohort.

The time point was: pre-treatment sample, taken before nivolumab and TIL therapy. Most excised metastases sampled were pleural nodules or supraclavicular lymph nodes. Tumor harvest preceded PD-1/PD-L1 blockade, followed by nivolumab treatment. The immunoSEQ assay was v3. Libraries were sequenced to 1.5 million to 2.5 million read pairs (survey) or roughly 4.5-6 million (deep). The assay was immunoSEQ multiplex PCR, and TCRdb's table has in-frame clones only and misses some. The table shows 95,000 or so clones, with under 70% occurring only once. From germline, CDR1 is MDHEN and CDR2 SYDVKM. V lost 5 bases to trimming and J lost 5 bases, with 12 bases between them. CDR3 length: 13 amino acids.

The chain combines TRBV28 with TRBJ2-5; D gene uncertain. The material was tumor tissue, obtained at baseline. The receptor comes from a person aged 25 to 79 with non-small cell lung cancer. CDR3 in amino acids: CASSPTTRETQYF. The DNA of the CDR3 is TGTGCCAGCAGTCCAACTACGAGGGAGACCCAGTACTTC.